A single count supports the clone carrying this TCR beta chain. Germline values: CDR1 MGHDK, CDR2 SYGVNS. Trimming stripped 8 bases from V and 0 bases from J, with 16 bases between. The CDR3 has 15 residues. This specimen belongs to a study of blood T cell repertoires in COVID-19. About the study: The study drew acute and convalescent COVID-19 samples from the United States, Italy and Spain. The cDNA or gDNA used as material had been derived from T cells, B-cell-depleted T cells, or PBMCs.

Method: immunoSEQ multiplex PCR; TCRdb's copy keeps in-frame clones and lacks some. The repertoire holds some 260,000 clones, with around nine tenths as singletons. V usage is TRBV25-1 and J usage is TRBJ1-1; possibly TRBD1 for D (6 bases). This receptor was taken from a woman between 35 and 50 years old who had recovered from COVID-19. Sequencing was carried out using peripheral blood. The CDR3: CASCPAGAMNTEAFF. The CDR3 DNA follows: TGTGCCAGCTGTCCGGCAGGGGCCATGAACACTGAAGCTTTCTTT.